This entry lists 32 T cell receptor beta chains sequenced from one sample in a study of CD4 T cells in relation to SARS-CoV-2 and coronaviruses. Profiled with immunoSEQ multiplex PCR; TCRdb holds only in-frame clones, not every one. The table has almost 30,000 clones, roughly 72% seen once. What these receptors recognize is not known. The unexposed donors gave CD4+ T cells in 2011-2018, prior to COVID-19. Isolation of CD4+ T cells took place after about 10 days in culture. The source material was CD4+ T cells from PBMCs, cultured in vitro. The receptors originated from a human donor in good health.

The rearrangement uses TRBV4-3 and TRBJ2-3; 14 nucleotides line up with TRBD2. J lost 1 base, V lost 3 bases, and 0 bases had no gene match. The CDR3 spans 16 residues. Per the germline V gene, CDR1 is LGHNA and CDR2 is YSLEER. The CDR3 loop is CASSQGLAGGTDTQYF. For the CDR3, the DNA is TGCGCCAGCAGCCAGGGACTAGCGGGAGGCACAGATACGCAGTATTTT.

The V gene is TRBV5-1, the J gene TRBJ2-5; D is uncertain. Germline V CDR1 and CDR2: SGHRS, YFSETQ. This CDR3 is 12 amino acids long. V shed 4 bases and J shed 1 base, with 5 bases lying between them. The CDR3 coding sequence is TGCGCCAGCAGCCGTACCCAAGAGACCCAGTACTTC. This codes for CASSRTQETQYF.

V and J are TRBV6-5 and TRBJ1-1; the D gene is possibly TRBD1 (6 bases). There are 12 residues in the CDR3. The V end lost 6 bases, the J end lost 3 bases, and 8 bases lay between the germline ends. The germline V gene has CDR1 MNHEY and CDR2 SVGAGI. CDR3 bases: TGTGCCAGCAGCACAGGGTACACTGAAGCTTTCTTT. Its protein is CASSTGYTEAFF.

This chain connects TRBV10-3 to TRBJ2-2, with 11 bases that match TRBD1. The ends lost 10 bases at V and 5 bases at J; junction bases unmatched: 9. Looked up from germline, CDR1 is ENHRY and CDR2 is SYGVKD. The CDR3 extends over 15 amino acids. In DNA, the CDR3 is TGTGCCACCCGACCGGGACAGGGGGGGACCGGGGAGCTGTTTTTT. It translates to CATRPGQGGTGELFF.

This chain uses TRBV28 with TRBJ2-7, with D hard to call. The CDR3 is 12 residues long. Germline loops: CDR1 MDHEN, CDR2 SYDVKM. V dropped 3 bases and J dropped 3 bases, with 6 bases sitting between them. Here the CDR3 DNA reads TGTGCCAGCAGTTTCGGCGACTACGAGCAGTACTTC. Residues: CASSFGDYEQYF.

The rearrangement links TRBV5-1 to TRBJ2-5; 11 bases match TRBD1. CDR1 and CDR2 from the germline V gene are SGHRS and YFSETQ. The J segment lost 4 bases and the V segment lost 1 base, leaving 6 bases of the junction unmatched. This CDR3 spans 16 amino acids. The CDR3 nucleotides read TGCGCCAGCAGCTTGACGGGACAGGGGGTTGGAGAGACCCAGTACTTC. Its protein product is CASSLTGQGVGETQYF.

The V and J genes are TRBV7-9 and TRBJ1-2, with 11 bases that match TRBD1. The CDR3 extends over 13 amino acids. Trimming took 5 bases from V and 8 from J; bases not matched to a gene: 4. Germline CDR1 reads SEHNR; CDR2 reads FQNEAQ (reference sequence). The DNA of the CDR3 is TGTGCCAGCAGCGTGGGACAGGGGGTCGGCTACACCTTC. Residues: CASSVGQGVGYTF. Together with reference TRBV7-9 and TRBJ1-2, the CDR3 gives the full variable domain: DTGVSQNPRHKITKRGQNVTFRCDPISEHNRLYWYRQTLGQGPEFLTYFQNEAQLEKSRLLSDRFSAERPKGSFSTLEIQRTEQGDSAMYLCASSVGQGVGYTFGSGTRLTVV.

For the CDR3, the DNA is TGTGCCAGCAGTTTTAGGAGCTCCTATAATTCACCCCTCCACTTT. This sequence encodes CASSFRSSYNSPLHF. The chain is built from TRBV6-6 and TRBJ1-6; D is uncertain. Germline V gene lookup returns CDR1 MNHNY and CDR2 SVGAGI (reference sequence). With 4 bases removed from V and 0 bases from J, the gap between germline ends came to 7 bases. The CDR3 has 15 residues.

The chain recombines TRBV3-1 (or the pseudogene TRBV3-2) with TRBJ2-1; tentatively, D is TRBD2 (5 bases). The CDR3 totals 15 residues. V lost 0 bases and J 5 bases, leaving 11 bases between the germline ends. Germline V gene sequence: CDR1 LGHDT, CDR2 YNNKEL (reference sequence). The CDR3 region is CASSQDAGIHNEQFF. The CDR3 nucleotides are TGTGCCAGCAGCCAAGATGCCGGGATCCACAATGAGCAGTTCTTC.

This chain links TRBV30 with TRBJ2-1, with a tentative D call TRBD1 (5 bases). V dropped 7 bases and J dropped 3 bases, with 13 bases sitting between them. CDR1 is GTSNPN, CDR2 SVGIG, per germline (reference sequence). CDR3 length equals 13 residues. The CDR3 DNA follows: TGTGCCTCGGACACGGAGAGCTACAATGAGCAGTTCTTC. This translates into CASDTESYNEQFF.

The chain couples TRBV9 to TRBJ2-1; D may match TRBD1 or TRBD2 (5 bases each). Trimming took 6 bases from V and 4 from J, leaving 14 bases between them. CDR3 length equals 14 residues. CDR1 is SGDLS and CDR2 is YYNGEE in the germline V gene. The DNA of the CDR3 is TGTGCCAGCACGACCGGGACCCAATACAATGAGCAGTTCTTC. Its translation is CASTTGTQYNEQFF.

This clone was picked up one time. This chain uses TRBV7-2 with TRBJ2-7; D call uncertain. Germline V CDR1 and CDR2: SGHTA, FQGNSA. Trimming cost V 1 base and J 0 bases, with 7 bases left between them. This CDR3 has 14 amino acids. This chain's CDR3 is CASSLDLSSYEQYF. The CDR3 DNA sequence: TGTGCCAGCAGCTTAGACCTTAGCTCCTACGAGCAGTACTTC.

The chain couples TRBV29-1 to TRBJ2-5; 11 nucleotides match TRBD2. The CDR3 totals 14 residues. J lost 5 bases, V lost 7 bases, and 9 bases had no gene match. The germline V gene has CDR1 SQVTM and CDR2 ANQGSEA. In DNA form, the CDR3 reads TGCAGCGATGGTAGCGGGGGGGCCGGGGAGACCCAGTACTTC. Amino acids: CSDGSGGAGETQYF.

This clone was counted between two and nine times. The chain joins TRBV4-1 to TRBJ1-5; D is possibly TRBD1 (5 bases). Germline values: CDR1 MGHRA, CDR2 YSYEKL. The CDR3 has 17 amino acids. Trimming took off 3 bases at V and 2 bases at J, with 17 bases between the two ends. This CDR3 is CASSHLGPLGGNQPQHF. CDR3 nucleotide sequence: TGCGCCAGCAGCCACCTCGGTCCCTTGGGGGGCAATCAGCCCCAGCATTTT.

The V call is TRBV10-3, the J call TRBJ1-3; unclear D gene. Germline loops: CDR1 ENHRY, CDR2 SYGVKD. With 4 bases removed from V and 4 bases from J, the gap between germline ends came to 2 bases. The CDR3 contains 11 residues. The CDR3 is CAISGGNTIYF. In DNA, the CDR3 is TGTGCCATCAGTGGCGGAAACACCATATATTTT.

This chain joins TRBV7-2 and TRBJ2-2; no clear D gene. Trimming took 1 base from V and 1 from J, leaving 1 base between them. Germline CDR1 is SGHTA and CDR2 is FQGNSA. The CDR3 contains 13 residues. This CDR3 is CASSLGNTGELFF. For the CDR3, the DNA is TGTGCCAGCAGCTTAGGGAACACCGGGGAGCTGTTTTTT.

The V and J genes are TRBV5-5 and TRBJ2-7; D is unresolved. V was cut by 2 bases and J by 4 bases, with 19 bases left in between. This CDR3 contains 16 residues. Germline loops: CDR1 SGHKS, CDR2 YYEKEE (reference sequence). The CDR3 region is CASSFNPGLMGYEQYF. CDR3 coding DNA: TGTGCCAGCAGCTTTAACCCCGGGTTAATGGGTTACGAGCAGTACTTC.

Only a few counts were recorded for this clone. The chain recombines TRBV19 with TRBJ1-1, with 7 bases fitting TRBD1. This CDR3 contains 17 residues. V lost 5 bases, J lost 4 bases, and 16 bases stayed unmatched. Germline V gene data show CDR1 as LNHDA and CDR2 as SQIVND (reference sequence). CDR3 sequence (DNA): TGTGCCAGTAGTCGTAATCAGGGGGGCTACCTTGGCACTGAAGCTTTCTTT. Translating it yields CASSRNQGGYLGTEAFF.

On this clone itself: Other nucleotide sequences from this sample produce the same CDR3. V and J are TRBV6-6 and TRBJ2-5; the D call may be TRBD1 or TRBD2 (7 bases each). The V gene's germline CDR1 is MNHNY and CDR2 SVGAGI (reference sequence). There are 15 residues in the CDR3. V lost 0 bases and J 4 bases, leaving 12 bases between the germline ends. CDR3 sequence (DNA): TGTGCCAGCAGTTACTCGATCAGGGGGGGAGAGACCCAGTACTTC. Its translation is CASSYSIRGGETQYF.

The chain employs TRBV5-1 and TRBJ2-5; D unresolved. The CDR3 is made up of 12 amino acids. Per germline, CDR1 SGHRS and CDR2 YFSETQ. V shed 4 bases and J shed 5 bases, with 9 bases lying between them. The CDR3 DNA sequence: TGCGCCAGCAGCCAGGAGTGGGAGACCCAGTACTTC. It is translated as CASSQEWETQYF.

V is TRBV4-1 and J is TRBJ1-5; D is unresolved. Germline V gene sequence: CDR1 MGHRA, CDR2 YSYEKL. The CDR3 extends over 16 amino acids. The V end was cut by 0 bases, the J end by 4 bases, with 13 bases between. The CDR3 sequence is CASSQDSIGRNQPQHF. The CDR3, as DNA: TGCGCCAGCAGCCAAGATTCAATCGGGCGGAATCAGCCCCAGCATTTT.

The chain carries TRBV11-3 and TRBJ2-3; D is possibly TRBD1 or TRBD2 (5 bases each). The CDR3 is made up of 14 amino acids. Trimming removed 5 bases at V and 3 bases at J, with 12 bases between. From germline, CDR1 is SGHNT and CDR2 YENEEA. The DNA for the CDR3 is TGTGCCAGCAGCCAAGGGGACGATACAGATACGCAGTATTTT. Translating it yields CASSQGDDTDTQYF.

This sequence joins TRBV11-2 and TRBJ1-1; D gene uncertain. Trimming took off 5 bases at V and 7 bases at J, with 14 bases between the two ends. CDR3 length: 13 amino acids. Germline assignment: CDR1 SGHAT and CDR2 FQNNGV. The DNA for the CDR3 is TGTGCCAGCAGCCGGCCGGAAATGTATGAAGCTTTCTTT. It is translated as CASSRPEMYEAFF.

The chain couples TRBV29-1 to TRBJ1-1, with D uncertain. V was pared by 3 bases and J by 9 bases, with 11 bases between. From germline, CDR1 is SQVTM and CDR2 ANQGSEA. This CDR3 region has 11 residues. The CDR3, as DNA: TGCAGCGTTGATAGCGGACGGAAAGCTTTCTTT. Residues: CSVDSGRKAFF.

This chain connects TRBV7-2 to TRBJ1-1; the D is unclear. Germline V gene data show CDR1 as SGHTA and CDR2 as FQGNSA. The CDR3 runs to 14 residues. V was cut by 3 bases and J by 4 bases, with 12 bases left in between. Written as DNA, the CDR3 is TGTGCCAGCAGCTTCAACTGGCGGGGCACTGAAGCTTTCTTT. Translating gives CASSFNWRGTEAFF.

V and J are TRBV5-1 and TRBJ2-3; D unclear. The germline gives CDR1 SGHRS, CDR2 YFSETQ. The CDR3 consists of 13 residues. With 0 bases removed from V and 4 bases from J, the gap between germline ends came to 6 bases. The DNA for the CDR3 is TGCGCCAGCAGCTTGGGGGGTGCAGATACGCAGTATTTT. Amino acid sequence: CASSLGGADTQYF.

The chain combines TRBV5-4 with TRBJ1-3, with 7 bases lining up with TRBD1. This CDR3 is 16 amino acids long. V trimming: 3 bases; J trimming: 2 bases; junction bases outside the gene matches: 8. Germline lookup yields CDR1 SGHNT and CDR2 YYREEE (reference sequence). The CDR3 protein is CASSWNQGVAGNTIYF. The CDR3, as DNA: TGTGCCAGCAGCTGGAACCAGGGGGTCGCTGGAAACACCATATATTTT. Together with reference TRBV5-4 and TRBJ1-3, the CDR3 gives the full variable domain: ETGVTQSPTHLIKTRGQQVTLRCSSQSGHNTVSWYQQALGQGPQFIFQYYREEENGRGNFPPRFSGLQFPNYSSELNVNALELDDSALYLCASSWNQGVAGNTIYFGEGSWLTVV.

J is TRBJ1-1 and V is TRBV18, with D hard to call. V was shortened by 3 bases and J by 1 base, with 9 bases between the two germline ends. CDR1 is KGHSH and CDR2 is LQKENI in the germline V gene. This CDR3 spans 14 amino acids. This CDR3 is CASSPGIGNTEAFF. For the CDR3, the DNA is TGTGCCAGCTCACCGGGTATAGGGAACACTGAAGCTTTCTTT.

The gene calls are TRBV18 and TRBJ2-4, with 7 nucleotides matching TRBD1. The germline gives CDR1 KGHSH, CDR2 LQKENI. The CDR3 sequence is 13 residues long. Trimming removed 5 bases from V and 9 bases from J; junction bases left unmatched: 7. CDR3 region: CASSSQGQGIQYF. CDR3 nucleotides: TGTGCCAGCTCATCACAGGGGCAGGGCATTCAGTACTTC.

The CDR3 DNA is TGTGCCAGCAGCAAACCGCTCCGTGAAAAACTGTTTTTT. Amino acid sequence: CASSKPLREKLFF. The rearrangement links TRBV5-6 to TRBJ1-4; D remains unclear. This CDR3 is built from 13 residues. The V end lost 4 bases, the J end lost 7 bases, and 11 bases lay between the germline ends. Germline values: CDR1 SGHDT, CDR2 YYEEEE.

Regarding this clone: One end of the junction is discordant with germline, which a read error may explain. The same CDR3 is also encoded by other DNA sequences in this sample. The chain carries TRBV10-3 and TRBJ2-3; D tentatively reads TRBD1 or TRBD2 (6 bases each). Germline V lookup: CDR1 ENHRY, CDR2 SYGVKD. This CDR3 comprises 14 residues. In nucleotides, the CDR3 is TGTGCCATCAGTGACAGGGGAGGCACAGATACGCAATATTTT. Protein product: CAISDRGGTDTQYF.

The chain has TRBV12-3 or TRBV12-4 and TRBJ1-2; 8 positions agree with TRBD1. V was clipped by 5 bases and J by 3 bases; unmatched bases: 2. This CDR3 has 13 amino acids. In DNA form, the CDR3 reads TGTGCCAGCAGTCCGGACAGGGACTATGGCTACACCTTC. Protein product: CASSPDRDYGYTF.